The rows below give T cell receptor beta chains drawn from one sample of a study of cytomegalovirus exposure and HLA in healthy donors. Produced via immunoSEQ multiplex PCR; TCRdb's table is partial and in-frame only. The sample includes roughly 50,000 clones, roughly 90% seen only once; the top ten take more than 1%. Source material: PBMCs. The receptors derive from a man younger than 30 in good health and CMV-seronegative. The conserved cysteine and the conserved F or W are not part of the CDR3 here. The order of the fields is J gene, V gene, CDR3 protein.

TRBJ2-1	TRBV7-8	ASSSYSGDSHNEQF
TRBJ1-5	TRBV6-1	ASSDQGSGNQPQH
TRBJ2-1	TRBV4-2	ASSQDVDATYNEQF
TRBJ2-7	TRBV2	ASRGQGNYEQY
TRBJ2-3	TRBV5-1	ASSSGTGGTDTQY
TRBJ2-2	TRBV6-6	ASSFGPAAGELF
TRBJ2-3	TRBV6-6	ASSSPTGSGTDTQY
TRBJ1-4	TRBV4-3	ASSQTLDSSQFGKLF
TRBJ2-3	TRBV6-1	ASSGLAGSTDTQY
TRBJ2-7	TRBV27	ASSLGSGSTYEQY
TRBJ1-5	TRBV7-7	ASSLLRCNQPQH
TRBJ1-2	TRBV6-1	ASSDREWGQLQGYT
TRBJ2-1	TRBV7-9	ASNPPPGDNEQF
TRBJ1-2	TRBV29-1	SAPTPGGGYGYT
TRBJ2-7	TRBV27	ASSLTVTGTSVVGEQY
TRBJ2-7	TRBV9	ASSPQAGGPYEQY
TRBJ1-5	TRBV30	ACSRDRGPPQH